The clone carrying this T cell receptor (beta chain) appeared once. This sample is part of a study of T cell changes during pregnancy in multiple sclerosis. J gave up 2 bases and V 7 bases, and 10 bases lay outside the gene matches. Looked up from germline, CDR1 is SGHVS and CDR2 is FNYEAQ. This CDR3 contains 16 residues. Sequenced by immunoSEQ multiplex PCR; TCRdb stores in-frame clones only, minus some. The profile shows 90,000 to 130,000 clones, roughly 90% of them singletons. The sequence was collected from a female donor with multiple sclerosis, enrolled in a pregnancy study. The chain uses TRBV7-6 and TRBJ2-1; 8 bases map to TRBD2. Sample: peripheral blood, taken in the third trimester of pregnancy. CDR3 loop: CASTLGGAVTYNEQFF. The CDR3 DNA follows: TGTGCCAGCACCCTCGGGGGGGCGGTCACCTACAATGAGCAGTTCTTC. The variable domain in full, completed from reference TRBV7-6 and TRBJ2-1, reads GAGVSQSPRYKVTKRGQDVALRCDPISGHVSLYWYRQALGQGPEFLTYFNYEAQQDKSGLPNDRFSAERPEGSISTLTIQRTEQRDSAMYRCASTLGGAVTYNEQFFGPGTRLTVL.